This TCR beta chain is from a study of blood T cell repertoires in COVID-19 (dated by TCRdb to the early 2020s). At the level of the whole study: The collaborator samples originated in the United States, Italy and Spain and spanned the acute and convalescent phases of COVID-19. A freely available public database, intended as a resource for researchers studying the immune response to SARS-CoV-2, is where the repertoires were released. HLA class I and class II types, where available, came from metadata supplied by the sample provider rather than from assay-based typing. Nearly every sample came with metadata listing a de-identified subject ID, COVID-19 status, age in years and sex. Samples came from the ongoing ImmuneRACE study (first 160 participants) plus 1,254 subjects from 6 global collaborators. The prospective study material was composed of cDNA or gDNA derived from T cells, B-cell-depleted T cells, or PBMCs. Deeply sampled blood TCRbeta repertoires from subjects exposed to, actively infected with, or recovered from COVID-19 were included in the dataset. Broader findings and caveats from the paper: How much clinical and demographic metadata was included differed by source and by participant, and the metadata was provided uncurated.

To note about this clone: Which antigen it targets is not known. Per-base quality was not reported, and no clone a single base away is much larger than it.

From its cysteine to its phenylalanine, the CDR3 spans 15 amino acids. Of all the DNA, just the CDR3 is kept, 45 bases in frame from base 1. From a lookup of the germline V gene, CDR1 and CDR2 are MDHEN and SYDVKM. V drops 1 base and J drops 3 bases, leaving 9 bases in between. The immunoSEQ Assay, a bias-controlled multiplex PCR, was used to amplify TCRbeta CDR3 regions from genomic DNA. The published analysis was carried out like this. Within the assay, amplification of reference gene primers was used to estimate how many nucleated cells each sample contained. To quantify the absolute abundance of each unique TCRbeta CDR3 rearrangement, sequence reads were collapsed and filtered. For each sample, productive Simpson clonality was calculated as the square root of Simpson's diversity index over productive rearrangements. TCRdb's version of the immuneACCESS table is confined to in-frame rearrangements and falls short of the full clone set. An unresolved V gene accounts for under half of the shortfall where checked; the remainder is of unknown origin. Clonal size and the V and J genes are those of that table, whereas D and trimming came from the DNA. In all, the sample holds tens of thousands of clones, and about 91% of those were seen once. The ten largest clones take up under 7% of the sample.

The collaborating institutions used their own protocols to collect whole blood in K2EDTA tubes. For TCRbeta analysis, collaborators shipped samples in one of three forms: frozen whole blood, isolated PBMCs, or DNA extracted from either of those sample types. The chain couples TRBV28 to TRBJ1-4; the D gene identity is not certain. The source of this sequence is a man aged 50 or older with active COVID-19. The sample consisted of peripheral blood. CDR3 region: CASSLYRGANEKLFF. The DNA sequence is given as TGTGCCAGCAGTTTATATCGGGGAGCTAATGAAAAACTGTTTTTT.